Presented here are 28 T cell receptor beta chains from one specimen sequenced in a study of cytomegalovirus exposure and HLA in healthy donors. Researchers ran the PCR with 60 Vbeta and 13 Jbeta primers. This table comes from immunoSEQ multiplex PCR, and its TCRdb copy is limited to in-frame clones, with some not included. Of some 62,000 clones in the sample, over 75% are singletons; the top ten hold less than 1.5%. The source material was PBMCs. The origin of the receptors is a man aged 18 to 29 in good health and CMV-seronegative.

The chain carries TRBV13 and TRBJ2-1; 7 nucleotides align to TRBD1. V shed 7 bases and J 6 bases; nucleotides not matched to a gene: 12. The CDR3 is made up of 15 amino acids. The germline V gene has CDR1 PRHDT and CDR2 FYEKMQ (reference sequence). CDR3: CASNPDRSPRNEQFF. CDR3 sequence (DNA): TGTGCCAGCAACCCGGACAGGAGCCCACGCAATGAGCAGTTCTTC. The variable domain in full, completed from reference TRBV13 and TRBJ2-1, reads AAGVIQSPRHLIKEKRETATLKCYPIPRHDTVYWYQQGPGQDPQFLISFYEKMQSDKGSIPDRFSAQQFSDYHSELNMSSLELGDSALYFCASNPDRSPRNEQFFGPGTRLTVL.

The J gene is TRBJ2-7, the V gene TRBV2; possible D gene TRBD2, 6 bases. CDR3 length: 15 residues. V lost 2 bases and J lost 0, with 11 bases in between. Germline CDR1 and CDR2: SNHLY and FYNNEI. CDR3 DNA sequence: TGTGCCAGCAGTGAACTTAGCGGTAGCTCCTACGAGCAGTACTTC. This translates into CASSELSGSSYEQYF.

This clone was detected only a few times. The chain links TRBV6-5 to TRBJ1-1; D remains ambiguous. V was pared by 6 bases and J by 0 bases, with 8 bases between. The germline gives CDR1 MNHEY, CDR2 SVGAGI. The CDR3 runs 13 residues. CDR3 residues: CASRLQLNTEAFF. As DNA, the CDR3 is TGTGCCAGCAGGTTACAGCTGAACACTGAAGCTTTCTTT.

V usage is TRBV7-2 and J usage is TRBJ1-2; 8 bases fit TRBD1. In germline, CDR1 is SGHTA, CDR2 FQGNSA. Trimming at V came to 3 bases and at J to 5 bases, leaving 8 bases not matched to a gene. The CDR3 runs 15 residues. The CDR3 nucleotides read TGTGCCAGCAGCTTTACACAGGGGGTACGGTATGGCTACACCTTC. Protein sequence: CASSFTQGVRYGYTF.

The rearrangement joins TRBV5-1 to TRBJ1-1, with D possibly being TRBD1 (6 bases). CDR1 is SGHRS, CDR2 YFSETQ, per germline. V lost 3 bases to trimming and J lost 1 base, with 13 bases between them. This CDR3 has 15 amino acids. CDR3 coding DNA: TGCGCCAGCAGCTCGGGCGAAGGGGGGAACACTGAAGCTTTCTTT. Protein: CASSSGEGGNTEAFF. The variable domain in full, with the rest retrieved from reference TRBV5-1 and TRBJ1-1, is KAGVTQTPRYLIKTRGQQVTLSCSPISGHRSVSWYQQTPGQGLQFLFEYFSETQRNKGNFPGRFSGRQFSNSRSEMNVSTLELGDSALYLCASSSGEGGNTEAFFGQGTRLTVV.

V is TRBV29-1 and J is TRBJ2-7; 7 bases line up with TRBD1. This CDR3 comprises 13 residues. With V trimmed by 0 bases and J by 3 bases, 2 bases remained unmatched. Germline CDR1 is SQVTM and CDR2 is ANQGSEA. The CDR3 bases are TGCAGCGTTGAAGAGGCAGGGGGCTACGAGCAGTACTTC. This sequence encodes CSVEEAGGYEQYF.

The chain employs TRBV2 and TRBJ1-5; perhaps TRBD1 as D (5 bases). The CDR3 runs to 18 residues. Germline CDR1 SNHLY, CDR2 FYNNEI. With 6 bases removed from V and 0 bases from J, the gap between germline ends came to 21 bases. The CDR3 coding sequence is TGTGCCAGCAGCGACGGGGGGAGCCCGGGATATAGCAATCAGCCCCAGCATTTT. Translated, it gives CASSDGGSPGYSNQPQHF.

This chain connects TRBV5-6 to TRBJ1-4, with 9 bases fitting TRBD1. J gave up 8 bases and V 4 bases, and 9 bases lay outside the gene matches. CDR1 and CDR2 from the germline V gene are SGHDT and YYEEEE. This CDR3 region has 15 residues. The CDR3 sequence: CASSLLWDREEKLFF. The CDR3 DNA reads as TGTGCCAGCAGCCTCTTATGGGACAGGGAGGAAAAACTGTTTTTT.

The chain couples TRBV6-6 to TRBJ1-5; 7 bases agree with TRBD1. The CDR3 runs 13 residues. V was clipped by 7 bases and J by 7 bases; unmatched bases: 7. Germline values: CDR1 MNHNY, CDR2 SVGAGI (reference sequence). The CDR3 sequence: CASTGQARQPQHF. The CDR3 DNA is TGTGCCAGCACCGGACAGGCCAGGCAGCCCCAGCATTTT.

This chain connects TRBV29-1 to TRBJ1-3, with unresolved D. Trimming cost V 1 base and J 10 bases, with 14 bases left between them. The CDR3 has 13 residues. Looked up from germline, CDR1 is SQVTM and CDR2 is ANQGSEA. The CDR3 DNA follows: TGCAGCGTTGAAGTCCCCTCAGAACAGACCATATATTTT. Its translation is CSVEVPSEQTIYF.

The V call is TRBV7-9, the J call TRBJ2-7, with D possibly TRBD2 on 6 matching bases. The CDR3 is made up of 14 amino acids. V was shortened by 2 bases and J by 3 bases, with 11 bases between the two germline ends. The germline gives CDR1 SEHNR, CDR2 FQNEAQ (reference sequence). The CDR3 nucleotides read TGTGCCAGCAGCTTAAAGGCGGGACTCTACGAGCAGTACTTC. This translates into CASSLKAGLYEQYF.

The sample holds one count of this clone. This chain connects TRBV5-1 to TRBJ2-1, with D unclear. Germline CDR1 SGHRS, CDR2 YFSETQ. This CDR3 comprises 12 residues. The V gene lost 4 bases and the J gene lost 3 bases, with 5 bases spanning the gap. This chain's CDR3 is CASSLDYNEQFF. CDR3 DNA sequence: TGCGCCAGCAGCCTAGACTACAATGAGCAGTTCTTC.

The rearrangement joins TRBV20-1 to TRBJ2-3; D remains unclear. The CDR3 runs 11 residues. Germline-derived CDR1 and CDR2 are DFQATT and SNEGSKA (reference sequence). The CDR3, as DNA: TGCAGCATAATAGACACAGATACGCAGTATTTT. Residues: CSIIDTDTQYF.

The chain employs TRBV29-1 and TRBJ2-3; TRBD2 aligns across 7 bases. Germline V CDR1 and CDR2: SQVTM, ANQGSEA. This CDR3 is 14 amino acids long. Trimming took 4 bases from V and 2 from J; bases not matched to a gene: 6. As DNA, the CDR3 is TGCAGCGTTGGAGCGGGGTCTGTCACAGATACGCAGTATTTT. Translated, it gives CSVGAGSVTDTQYF.

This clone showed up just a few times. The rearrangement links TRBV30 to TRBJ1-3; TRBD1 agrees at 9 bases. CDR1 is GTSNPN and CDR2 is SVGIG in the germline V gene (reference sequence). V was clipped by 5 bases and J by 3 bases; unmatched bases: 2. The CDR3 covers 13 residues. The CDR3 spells CAWGGQGGNTIYF. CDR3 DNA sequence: TGTGCCTGGGGGGGACAGGGTGGAAACACCATATATTTT.

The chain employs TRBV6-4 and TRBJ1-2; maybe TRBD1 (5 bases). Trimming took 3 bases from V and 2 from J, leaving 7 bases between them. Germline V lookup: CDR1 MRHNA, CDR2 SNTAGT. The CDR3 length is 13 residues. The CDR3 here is CASSEGQNYGYTF. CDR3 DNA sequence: TGTGCCAGCAGTGAAGGACAAAACTATGGCTACACCTTC.

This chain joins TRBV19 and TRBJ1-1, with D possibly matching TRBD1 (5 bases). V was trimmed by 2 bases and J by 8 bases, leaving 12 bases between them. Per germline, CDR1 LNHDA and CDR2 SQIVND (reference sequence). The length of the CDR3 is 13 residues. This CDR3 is CASSISFGAEAFF. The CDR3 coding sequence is TGTGCCAGTAGTATATCTTTTGGGGCAGAAGCTTTCTTT. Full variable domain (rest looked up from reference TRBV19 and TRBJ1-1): DGGITQSPKYLFRKEGQNVTLSCEQNLNHDAMYWYRQDPGQGLRLIYYSQIVNDFQKGDIAEGYSVSREKKESFPLTVTSAQKNPTAFYLCASSISFGAEAFFGQGTRLTVV.

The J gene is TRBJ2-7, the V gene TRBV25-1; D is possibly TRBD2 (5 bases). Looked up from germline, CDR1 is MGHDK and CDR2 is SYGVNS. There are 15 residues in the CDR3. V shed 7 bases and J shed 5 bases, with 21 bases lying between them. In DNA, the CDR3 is TGTGCCAGCACCGAGGGATTTAGATGCCTAAACGAGCAGTACTTC. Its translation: CASTEGFRCLNEQYF.

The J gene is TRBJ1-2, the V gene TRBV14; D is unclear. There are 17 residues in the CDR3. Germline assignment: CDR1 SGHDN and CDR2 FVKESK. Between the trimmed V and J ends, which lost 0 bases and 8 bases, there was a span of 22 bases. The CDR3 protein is CASSQDLQPEGVGGYTF. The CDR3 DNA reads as TGTGCCAGCAGCCAAGACCTACAACCCGAGGGTGTGGGAGGCTACACCTTC.

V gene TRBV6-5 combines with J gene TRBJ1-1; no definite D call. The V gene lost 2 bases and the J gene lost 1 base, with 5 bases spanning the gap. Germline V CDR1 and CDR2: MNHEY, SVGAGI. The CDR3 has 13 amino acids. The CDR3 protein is CASSYRRNTEAFF. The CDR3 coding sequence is TGTGCCAGCAGTTACCGCAGGAACACTGAAGCTTTCTTT.

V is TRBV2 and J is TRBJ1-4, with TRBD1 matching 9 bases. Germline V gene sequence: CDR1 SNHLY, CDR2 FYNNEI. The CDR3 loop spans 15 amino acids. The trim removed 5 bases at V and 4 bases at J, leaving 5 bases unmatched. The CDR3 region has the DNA TGTGCCAGCAGTCCACAGGGGGCCGATAATGAAAAACTGTTTTTT. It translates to CASSPQGADNEKLFF.

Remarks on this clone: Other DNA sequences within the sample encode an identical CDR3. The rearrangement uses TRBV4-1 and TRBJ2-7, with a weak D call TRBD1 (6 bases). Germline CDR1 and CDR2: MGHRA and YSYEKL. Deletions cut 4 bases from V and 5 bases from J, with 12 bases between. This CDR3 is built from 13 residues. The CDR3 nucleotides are TGCGCCAGCAGCCCCGGACAGCCGAACGAGCAGTACTTC. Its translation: CASSPGQPNEQYF.

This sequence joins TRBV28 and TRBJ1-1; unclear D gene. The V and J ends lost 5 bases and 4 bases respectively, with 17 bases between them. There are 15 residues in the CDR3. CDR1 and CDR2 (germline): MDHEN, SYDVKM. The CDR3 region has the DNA TGTGCCAGCAGTACACTACCCCTTCGGGGCACTGAAGCTTTCTTT. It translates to CASSTLPLRGTEAFF.

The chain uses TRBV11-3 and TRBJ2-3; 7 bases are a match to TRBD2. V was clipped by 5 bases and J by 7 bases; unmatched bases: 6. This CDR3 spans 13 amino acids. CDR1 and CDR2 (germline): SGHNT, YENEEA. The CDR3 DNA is TGTGCCAGCAGCCCAGCCGGGGGGTATACGCAGTATTTT. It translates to CASSPAGGYTQYF.

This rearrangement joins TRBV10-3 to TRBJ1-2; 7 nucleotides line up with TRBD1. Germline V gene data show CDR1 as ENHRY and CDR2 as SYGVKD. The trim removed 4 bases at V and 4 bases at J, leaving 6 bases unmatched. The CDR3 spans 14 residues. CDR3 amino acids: CAISGTGAAYGYTF. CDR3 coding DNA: TGTGCCATCAGTGGAACAGGGGCGGCCTATGGCTACACCTTC.

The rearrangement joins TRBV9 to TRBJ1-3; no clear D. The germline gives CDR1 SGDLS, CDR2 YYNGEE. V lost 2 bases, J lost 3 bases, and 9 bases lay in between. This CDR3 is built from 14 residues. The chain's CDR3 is CASSVTQDGNTIYF. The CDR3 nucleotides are TGTGCCAGCAGCGTGACGCAGGATGGAAACACCATATATTTT.

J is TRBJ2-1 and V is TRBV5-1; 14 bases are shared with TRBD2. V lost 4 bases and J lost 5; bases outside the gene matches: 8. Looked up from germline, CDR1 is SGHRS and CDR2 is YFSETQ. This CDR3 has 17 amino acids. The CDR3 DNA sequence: TGCGCCAGCAGCGGGGGACTAGCGGGGGCCGTTGACAATGAGCAGTTCTTC. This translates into CASSGGLAGAVDNEQFF. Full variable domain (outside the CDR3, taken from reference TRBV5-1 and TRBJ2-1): KAGVTQTPRYLIKTRGQQVTLSCSPISGHRSVSWYQQTPGQGLQFLFEYFSETQRNKGNFPGRFSGRQFSNSRSEMNVSTLELGDSALYLCASSGGLAGAVDNEQFFGPGTRLTVL.

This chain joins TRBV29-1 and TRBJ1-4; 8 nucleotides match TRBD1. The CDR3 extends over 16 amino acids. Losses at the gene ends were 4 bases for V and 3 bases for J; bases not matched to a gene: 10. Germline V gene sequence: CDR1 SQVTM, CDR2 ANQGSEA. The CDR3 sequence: CSVAPRQGSANEKLFF. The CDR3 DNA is TGCAGCGTTGCACCGCGACAGGGGTCGGCTAATGAAAAACTGTTTTTT.